The clone carrying this T cell receptor (beta chain) appeared a single time. What it binds is unknown. The data stem from a study of regulatory dendritic cells for organ transplantation. Study details: Regulatory dendritic cells came from monocytes given vitamin D3 and IL-10.

The data were produced by immunoSEQ multiplex PCR, yet TCRdb's version contains in-frame clones alone and is incomplete. The sample holds more than 10,000 clones, under 90% seen once. V lost 3 bases, J lost 4 bases, and 15 bases lay in between. CDR1 and CDR2 from the germline V gene are MDHEN and SYDVKM. This CDR3 is built from 15 residues. Study-wide results and limits: Memory CD8+ clonal expansion seemed more limited with regulatory than mature dendritic cells. Considerable individual heterogeneity was seen in alloreactive memory CD8+ T cells.

CFSE-labeled sorted T cells met regulatory or mature dendritic cells for approximately 5 days. The chain uses TRBV28 and TRBJ2-5; D possibly corresponds to TRBD1 (7 bases). This TCR came from a human donor in good health. The sample consisted of naive CD8+ T cells from blood cultured with regulatory dendritic cells. Subset specified: CD45RA+ naive T cells. CDR3 nucleotides: TGTGCCAGCAGTTTCGACAGGGTGGGAGGAGAGACCCAGTACTTC. It is translated as CASSFDRVGGETQYF.